Below, 29 T cell receptor beta chains from the same sample are listed, as sequenced in a study of blood T cell repertoires in COVID-19. Here immunoSEQ multiplex PCR was the method, and the copy in TCRdb shows in-frame clones only, minus some. The sample holds about 100,000 clones, about 80% seen once. The sequenced sample consisted of peripheral blood. The receptors derive from a woman in her seventies with acute or convalescent COVID-19.

The genes are TRBV6-2 or TRBV6-3 and TRBJ1-6; maybe TRBD1 (6 bases). Germline V lookup: CDR1 MNHEY, CDR2 SVGEGT. Trimming took 5 bases from V and 6 from J, leaving 17 bases between them. This CDR3 is built from 16 residues. In DNA, the CDR3 is TGTGCCAGCAGTGCCAGCGGGGGCCTTCGTAATTCACCCCTCCACTTT. It codes for CASSASGGLRNSPLHF.

The chain couples TRBV19 to TRBJ1-3; D gene uncertain. This CDR3 comprises 13 residues. Germline V CDR1 and CDR2: LNHDA, SQIVND (reference sequence). Trimming removed 5 bases from V and 2 bases from J, with 7 bases in between. The DNA for the CDR3 is TGTGCCAGTAGTCCTCAGGCTGGAAACACCATATATTTT. It encodes CASSPQAGNTIYF.

V and J are TRBV24-1 and TRBJ2-1; unclear D gene. V dropped 3 bases and J dropped 2 bases, with 16 bases sitting between them. The CDR3 covers 17 residues. Germline CDR1 and CDR2: KGHDR and SFDVKD. CDR3 in DNA: TGTGCCACCAGTGATCGAATGACAAAGAACCCCTACAATGAGCAGTTCTTC. Translated: CATSDRMTKNPYNEQFF.

V and J are TRBV4-1 and TRBJ1-2; 7 bases fit TRBD1. J lost 8 bases, V lost 2 bases, and 11 bases had no gene match. Germline CDR1 is MGHRA and CDR2 is YSYEKL. The CDR3 runs 15 residues. CDR3 nucleotides: TGCGCCAGCAGCCAAATCCCGACAGGGTCTGGGGGCTACACCTTC. Translating gives CASSQIPTGSGGYTF.

The V gene is TRBV11-2, the J gene TRBJ2-7; 8 bases map to TRBD1. V lost 2 bases and J lost 2; bases outside the gene matches: 5. Germline values: CDR1 SGHAT, CDR2 FQNNGV. The length of the CDR3 is 15 residues. The CDR3 sequence: CASSLPGQATYEQYF. The CDR3 coding sequence is TGTGCCAGCAGCTTACCGGGACAGGCCACCTACGAGCAGTACTTC. Full variable domain (remainder filled in from reference TRBV11-2 and TRBJ2-7): EAGVAQSPRYKIIEKRQSVAFWCNPISGHATLYWYQQILGQGPKLLIQFQNNGVVDDSQLPKDRFSAERLKGVDSTLKIQPAKLEDSAVYLCASSLPGQATYEQYFGPGTRLTVT.

The chain carries TRBV6-5 and TRBJ1-3; TRBD1 matches 8 bases. V lost 3 bases to trimming and J lost 4 bases; unmatched junction nucleotides: 5. The CDR3 covers 15 residues. Per germline, CDR1 MNHEY and CDR2 SVGAGI. Here the CDR3 DNA reads TGTGCCAGCAGTTATGGACAGGGAGCCGGAAACACCATATATTTT. Translation: CASSYGQGAGNTIYF.

The chain employs TRBV19 and TRBJ2-5; D call uncertain. The CDR3 extends over 12 amino acids. The germline V gene encodes CDR1 LNHDA and CDR2 SQIVND (reference sequence). Trimming stripped 3 bases from V and 5 bases from J, with 7 bases between. The CDR3 bases are TGTGCCAGTAGTATCCCTTTTGAGACCCAGTACTTC. Translation gives CASSIPFETQYF.

The V and J genes are TRBV4-1 and TRBJ1-1; 7 positions match TRBD1. The CDR3 loop spans 12 amino acids. J gave up 9 bases and V 5 bases, and 6 bases lay outside the gene matches. Germline values: CDR1 MGHRA, CDR2 YSYEKL. DNA of the CDR3: TGCGCCAGCAGCGGACCGGGACAGCAAGCTTTCTTT. It yields the protein CASSGPGQQAFF.

The rearrangement links TRBV10-2 to TRBJ1-2; D possibly corresponds to TRBD1 (6 bases). The V gene's germline CDR1 is WSHSY and CDR2 SAAADI. With 6 bases removed from V and 6 bases from J, the gap between germline ends came to 23 bases. The CDR3 consists of 16 residues. For the CDR3, the DNA is TGCGCCAGCAGGGGGGACATCAAGATACATCTGGATGGCTACACCTTC. It translates to CASRGDIKIHLDGYTF.

The V call is TRBV19, the J call TRBJ1-2; TRBD1 matches at 10 bases. The CDR3 length is 16 residues. Trimming removed 4 bases from V and 0 bases from J; junction bases left unmatched: 5. The germline V gene has CDR1 LNHDA and CDR2 SQIVND (reference sequence). CDR3 sequence: CASSTLTGGPNYGYTF. The CDR3 nucleotides read TGTGCCAGTAGTACCCTGACAGGGGGCCCTAACTATGGCTACACCTTC.

This chain links TRBV5-1 with TRBJ2-1; the D gene is possibly TRBD1 (5 bases). This CDR3 region has 13 residues. CDR1 and CDR2 (germline): SGHRS, YFSETQ. V gave up 1 base and J gave up 9 bases, with 11 bases separating them. The chain's CDR3 is CASSLYLQGEQFF. CDR3 DNA sequence: TGCGCCAGCAGCTTGTACCTCCAGGGTGAGCAGTTCTTC.

The gene calls are TRBV3-1 (or the pseudogene TRBV3-2) and TRBJ1-1; unclear D gene. The V gene lost 4 bases and the J gene lost 0 bases, with 9 bases spanning the gap. Germline-derived CDR1 and CDR2 are LGHDT and YNNKEL (reference sequence). The CDR3 contains 14 residues. The CDR3 DNA sequence: TGTGCCAGCAGCCCGCCAAACATGAACACTGAAGCTTTCTTT. Its translation: CASSPPNMNTEAFF.

The CDR3 coding sequence is TGTGCCAGCAGCCACGACAGCTACGAGCAGTACTTC. This sequence encodes CASSHDSYEQYF. The rearrangement joins TRBV5-5 to TRBJ2-7; D is perhaps TRBD1 (5 bases). Germline loops: CDR1 SGHKS, CDR2 YYEKEE (reference sequence). Trimming left V 4 bases short and J 3 bases short, with 8 bases between. CDR3 size: 12 residues.

The rearrangement links TRBV11-2 to TRBJ2-1, with TRBD2 as a possible D gene (5 bases). The germline V and J ends were trimmed by 2 bases and 7 bases, with 12 bases remaining between them. Germline assignment: CDR1 SGHAT and CDR2 FQNNGV. The CDR3 is 14 residues long. The CDR3 DNA sequence: TGTGCCAGCAGCTTACTACTAGGTCTGAATGAGCAGTTCTTC. This encodes CASSLLLGLNEQFF. Using reference TRBV11-2 and TRBJ2-1 for the parts outside the CDR3, the full variable domain is EAGVAQSPRYKIIEKRQSVAFWCNPISGHATLYWYQQILGQGPKLLIQFQNNGVVDDSQLPKDRFSAERLKGVDSTLKIQPAKLEDSAVYLCASSLLLGLNEQFFGPGTRLTVL.

The chain is built from TRBV19 and TRBJ2-5; D perhaps matches TRBD1 (6 bases). The CDR3 has 16 residues. Trimming shortened V by 6 bases and J by 5 bases, and 22 bases separated the two germline ends. Germline V gene lookup returns CDR1 LNHDA and CDR2 SQIVND (reference sequence). CDR3 in amino acids: CASSIERTGFGETQYF. The CDR3 bases are TGTGCCAGTAGCATTGAGCGAACAGGGTTCGGGGAGACCCAGTACTTC.

The chain recombines TRBV5-4 with TRBJ1-1, with D perhaps matching TRBD1 (5 bases). The CDR3 extends over 15 amino acids. Germline lookup yields CDR1 SGHNT and CDR2 YYREEE (reference sequence). Trimming removed 4 bases at V and 1 base at J, with 14 bases between. The CDR3 protein is CASSPTTDRNTEAFF. The DNA of the CDR3 is TGTGCCAGCAGCCCCACTACCGACAGGAACACTGAAGCTTTCTTT.

The chain couples TRBV19 to TRBJ1-3; D unclear. CDR3 length: 16 amino acids. V was cut by 5 bases and J by 2 bases, with 16 bases left in between. CDR1 and CDR2 (germline): LNHDA, SQIVND (reference sequence). In DNA form, the CDR3 reads TGTGCCAGTAGTTCCCGACCCCCGGAGACTGGAAACACCATATATTTT. This codes for CASSSRPPETGNTIYF.

This clone was found a few times. The rearrangement joins TRBV4-3 to TRBJ1-4, with D uncertain. Germline-derived CDR1 and CDR2 are LGHNA and YSLEER. This CDR3 region has 16 residues. V lost 0 bases to trimming and J lost 8 bases, with 16 bases between them. For the CDR3, the DNA is TGCGCCAGCAGCCAAGAAGGTTCCCCCTCCGGGGAAAAACTGTTTTTT. This codes for CASSQEGSPSGEKLFF.

The chain links TRBV28 to TRBJ2-1, with 9 bases fitting TRBD2. V shed 3 bases, J shed 7 bases, and the junction held 7 bases outside the gene matches. CDR1 is MDHEN and CDR2 is SYDVKM in the germline V gene. This CDR3 region has 15 residues. The CDR3 nucleotides are TGTGCCAGCAGTTTTACAAGCGGGGGGTGGAATGAGCAGTTCTTC. It is translated as CASSFTSGGWNEQFF.

The V call is TRBV29-1, the J call TRBJ1-1; maybe TRBD1 (5 bases). The CDR3 is made up of 13 amino acids. Germline V gives CDR1 SQVTM, CDR2 ANQGSEA. The V end was cut by 5 bases, the J end by 3 bases, with 13 bases between. The CDR3 loop reads CSVYGGSDTEAFF. The CDR3 nucleotides are TGCAGCGTTTATGGGGGGTCGGACACTGAAGCTTTCTTT.

CDR3 nucleotides: TGTGCCAGCAGCTTAGAACGGAGGGATACGCAGTATTTT. Translating it yields CASSLERRDTQYF. V usage is TRBV11-3 and J usage is TRBJ2-3, with D perhaps TRBD2 (5 bases). Trimming took 0 bases from V and 6 from J, leaving 7 bases between them. CDR1 is SGHNT and CDR2 is YENEEA in the germline V gene. The CDR3 extends over 13 amino acids.

The chain uses TRBV15 and TRBJ1-2; no clear D gene. Germline loops: CDR1 LNHNV, CDR2 YYDKDF (reference sequence). CDR3 size: 14 residues. V lost 1 base to trimming and J lost 1 base, with 7 bases between them. CDR3 nucleotide sequence: TGTGCCACCAGCAGAGTTGCGGGTAACTATGGCTACACCTTC. Its translation: CATSRVAGNYGYTF.

The gene calls are TRBV2 and TRBJ1-3; maybe TRBD1 (6 bases). There are 16 residues in the CDR3. Germline V CDR1 and CDR2: SNHLY, FYNNEI. The V gene lost 5 bases and the J gene lost 4 bases, with 18 bases spanning the gap. The CDR3 DNA reads as TGTGCCAGCAGTCCCAGACAGGTCCCGGGAGGAAACACCATATATTTT. It yields the protein CASSPRQVPGGNTIYF.

The chain has TRBV19 and TRBJ1-4; maybe TRBD1 (6 bases). The CDR3 sequence is 16 residues long. The germline gives CDR1 LNHDA, CDR2 SQIVND (reference sequence). V was shortened by 3 bases and J by 6 bases, with 17 bases between the two germline ends. The CDR3 spells CASSIAQGLGDEKLFF. The CDR3, as DNA: TGTGCCAGTAGTATTGCTCAGGGGTTGGGAGATGAAAAACTGTTTTTT.

In its sample, this clone was seen a few times. The chain is built from TRBV14 and TRBJ1-1; D is ambiguous. V lost 1 base to trimming and J lost 4 bases, with 13 bases between them. This CDR3 spans 15 amino acids. The germline V gene has CDR1 SGHDN and CDR2 FVKESK. This chain's CDR3 is CASSQATSSGTEAFF. The CDR3 region has the DNA TGTGCCAGCAGCCAAGCCACTAGTTCTGGCACTGAAGCTTTCTTT. Filled out from reference TRBV14 and TRBJ1-1, the complete variable domain reads EAGVTQFPSHSVIEKGQTVTLRCDPISGHDNLYWYRRVMGKEIKFLLHFVKESKQDESGMPNNRFLAERTGGTYSTLKVQPAELEDSGVYFCASSQATSSGTEAFFGQGTRLTVV.

This chain uses TRBV19 with TRBJ2-3; no clear D gene. Germline values: CDR1 LNHDA, CDR2 SQIVND (reference sequence). V gave up 3 bases and J gave up 3 bases, with 13 bases separating them. This CDR3 has 15 amino acids. In DNA form, the CDR3 reads TGTGCCAGTAGTATTCAGTGGGCTAAGACAGATACGCAGTATTTT. Translation gives CASSIQWAKTDTQYF.

The chain couples TRBV5-6 to TRBJ1-6; a possible D gene is TRBD1 (5 bases). In germline, CDR1 is SGHDT, CDR2 YYEEEE. V dropped 4 bases and J dropped 10 bases, with 21 bases sitting between them. The length of the CDR3 is 16 residues. The DNA for the CDR3 is TGTGCCAGCAGCCGGACTGGGTCGGGGGATCGCTCACCCCTCCACTTT. Amino acids: CASSRTGSGDRSPLHF.

The chain combines TRBV4-2 with TRBJ2-1; 8 positions agree with TRBD1. Germline CDR1 reads LGHNA; CDR2 reads YNFKEQ. The CDR3 is 16 residues long. Unmatched junction bases numbered 10, after V lost 6 bases and J lost 3 bases. Here the CDR3 reads CASSLPPDRVYNEQFF. The DNA for the CDR3 is TGTGCCAGCAGTCTACCCCCGGACAGGGTCTACAATGAGCAGTTCTTC.

On this clone itself: This CDR3 is also generated by other DNA sequences in the sample. J is TRBJ2-3 and V is TRBV28; 8 bases fit TRBD1. The CDR3 is made up of 14 amino acids. The ends lost 5 bases at V and 4 bases at J; junction bases unmatched: 5. Looked up from germline, CDR1 is MDHEN and CDR2 is SYDVKM. The CDR3 region is CASSPTGEADTQYF. The CDR3 region has the DNA TGTGCCAGCAGTCCGACAGGGGAGGCAGATACGCAGTATTTT.